One and the same sample provided the 13 T cell receptor beta chains below, sequenced in a study of blood T cells in healthy people across ages. The authors ran a second PCR of 7 to 11 cycles using a sample-barcoded 5' primer and a J-beta primer mix. Each CDR3 protein is one row after TCRdb ran MiXCR on the 5' RACE reads. The sample lists approximately 1,700,000 distinct CDR3 sequences; 30% to 40% were seen once. Sequencing was carried out using blood. These TCRs come from a human donor in good health.

This clonotype was counted ten times or more. V is TRBV5-1 and J is TRBJ2-6, with a weak D call TRBD1 (5 bases). In germline, CDR1 is SGHRS, CDR2 YFSETQ. CDR3 length: 15 residues. Trimming shortened V by 2 bases and J by 8 bases, and 14 bases separated the two germline ends. The DNA for the CDR3 is TGCGCCAGCAGCTTCCGGGCAGGGAATTCCAACGTCCTGACTTTC. This encodes CASSFRAGNSNVLTF.

This clonotype turned up a few times. The CDR3 bases are TGTGCCAGCAGTTCACCGGGACAGGGGTTCCCCTACGAGCAGTACTTC. Translating it yields CASSSPGQGFPYEQYF. This rearrangement joins TRBV28 to TRBJ2-7; 10 bases are shared with TRBD1. Germline V lookup: CDR1 MDHEN, CDR2 SYDVKM. The junction had 8 bases not matched to a gene; V was cut back by 4 bases and J by 2 bases. This CDR3 contains 16 residues. Full variable domain (remainder filled in from reference TRBV28 and TRBJ2-7): DVKVTQSSRYLVKRTGEKVFLECVQDMDHENMFWYRQDPGLGLRLIYFSYDVKMKEKGDIPEGYSVSREKKERFSLILESASTNQTSMYLCASSSPGQGFPYEQYFGPGTRLTVT.

The rearrangement links TRBV4-3 to TRBJ2-3, with 9 bases lining up with TRBD2. Germline V gene lookup returns CDR1 LGHNA and CDR2 YSLEER. Trimming cost V 4 bases and J 6 bases; bases outside gene matches: 11. This CDR3 is 16 amino acids long. CDR3 residues: CASSPRVLAGADTQYF. CDR3 sequence (DNA): TGCGCCAGCAGCCCGCGGGTATTAGCGGGGGCGGATACGCAGTATTTT.

The rearrangement joins TRBV21-1 to TRBJ2-5; TRBD1, the table's D call, was not compared with the DNA. TRBV21-1 corresponds to a pseudogene. The CDR3 is 16 amino acids. CDR3 region: CASSPRDRVCQETQYF. The CDR3 DNA is TGTGCCAGCAGCCCCCGAGACAGGGTCTGTCAAGAGACCCAGTACTTC.

This clonotype showed up just a few times. At one end, the junction sequence differs from germline, possibly due to a read error. The V gene is TRBV20-1, the J gene TRBJ1-2; D remains unclear. The CDR3 is made up of 12 amino acids. In germline, CDR1 is DFQATT, CDR2 SNEGSKA (reference sequence). The CDR3 here is CSAGDGFYGYTF. The CDR3 bases are TGCAGTGCTGGAGACGGTTTCTATGGCTACACCTTC.

The count of this clonotype is one. J is TRBJ1-1 and V is TRBV13; D unclear. CDR1 is PRHDT and CDR2 is FYEKMQ in the germline V gene (reference sequence). The CDR3 loop spans 15 amino acids. Trimming pared 1 base from V and 5 bases from J, leaving 14 bases between. The CDR3 reads CASSLVMLGITEAFF. DNA of the CDR3: TGTGCCAGCAGCTTAGTGATGTTAGGGATTACTGAAGCTTTCTTT.

This clonotype appeared a few times. The V and J genes are TRBV5-1 and TRBJ2-1, with D uncertain. The germline V gene encodes CDR1 SGHRS and CDR2 YFSETQ. Trimming took 0 bases from V and 2 from J, leaving 12 bases between them. The CDR3 totals 16 residues. CDR3 amino acids: CASSLGFIVAYNEQFF. The CDR3 DNA reads TGCGCCAGCAGCTTGGGGTTCATCGTGGCCTACAATGAGCAGTTCTTC.

This chain joins TRBV6-1 and TRBJ2-7, with 7 bases that match TRBD1. The CDR3 length is 14 residues. With 5 bases clipped from V and 3 bases from J, the junction kept 7 bases outside the gene matches. CDR1 and CDR2 from the germline V gene are MNHNS and SASEGT. The CDR3 coding sequence is TGTGCCAGCAGTATTTCCCGGGACAGCTACGAGCAGTACTTC. This sequence encodes CASSISRDSYEQYF.

The chain is built from TRBV9 and TRBJ2-5; D could derive from TRBD1 or TRBD2 (5 bases each). The CDR3 totals 16 residues. V gave up 0 bases and J gave up 1 base, with 13 bases separating them. Germline V gene lookup returns CDR1 SGDLS and CDR2 YYNGEE. CDR3 nucleotide sequence: TGTGCCAGCAGCGTAGGAGTATGGGGGACCCAAGAGACCCAGTACTTC. It codes for CASSVGVWGTQETQYF. The complete variable domain, with remaining parts taken from reference TRBV9 and TRBJ2-5, reads DSGVTQTPKHLITATGQRVTLRCSPRSGDLSVYWYQQSLDQGLQFLIQYYNGEERAKGNILERFSAQQFPDLHSELNLSSLELGDSALYFCASSVGVWGTQETQYFGPGTRLLVL.

This clonotype has more than one count but fewer than ten. V usage is TRBV12-3 or TRBV12-4 and J usage is TRBJ2-7; TRBD1 is a possible D gene (6 bases). V lost 3 bases and J 3 bases, leaving 18 bases between the germline ends. The CDR3 covers 16 residues. In nucleotides, the CDR3 is TGTGCCAGCAGTTTCCGGACAGAAAGCCTCGACTACGAGCAGTACTTC. Translation gives CASSFRTESLDYEQYF.

This chain uses TRBV9 with TRBJ1-3; D unclear. The CDR3 is 11 amino acids. Trimming left V 5 bases short and J 8 bases short, with 8 bases between. Germline CDR1 SGDLS, CDR2 YYNGEE. The CDR3 protein is CASSSTDTIYF. The DNA of the CDR3 is TGTGCCAGCAGTTCAACGGACACCATATATTTT. The entire variable domain, with the rest obtained from reference TRBV9 and TRBJ1-3, is as follows: DSGVTQTPKHLITATGQRVTLRCSPRSGDLSVYWYQQSLDQGLQFLIQYYNGEERAKGNILERFSAQQFPDLHSELNLSSLELGDSALYFCASSSTDTIYFGEGSWLTVV.

The chain combines TRBV27 with TRBJ2-1; D tentatively reads TRBD1 or TRBD2 (6 bases each). Germline-derived CDR1 and CDR2 are MNHEY and SMNVEV (reference sequence). The germline V and J ends were trimmed by 1 base and 2 bases, with 12 bases remaining between them. This CDR3 is built from 16 residues. CDR3: CASSLYSGGPYNEQFF. The CDR3 DNA reads as TGTGCCAGCAGTTTATATTCCGGGGGCCCCTACAATGAGCAGTTCTTC.

V usage is TRBV7-8 and J usage is TRBJ1-6; D is uncertain. The germline V gene has CDR1 SGHVS and CDR2 FQNEAQ. Deletions cut 2 bases from V and 0 bases from J, with 8 bases between. This CDR3 spans 16 amino acids. The CDR3: CASSLLLGSYNSPLHF. The CDR3 DNA sequence: TGTGCCAGCAGCTTACTTCTCGGCTCCTATAATTCACCCCTCCACTTT.